This T cell receptor (beta chain) was captured in a study of blood T cell repertoires in COVID-19. For the study at large: PBMCs, B-cell-depleted T cells, or T cells provided the cDNA or gDNA that made up the material.

Assay: immunoSEQ multiplex PCR; the TCRdb copy retains only in-frame clones and omits some. Found here are around 280,000 clones, about 90% of them singletons; the top ten hold around 10%. Seattle patients were enrolled while actively infected and followed longitudinally. The CDR3 sequence is 17 residues long. Looked up from germline, CDR1 is SGHTA and CDR2 is FQGNSA. V was shortened by 0 bases and J by 8 bases, with 17 bases between the two germline ends. The specimen was peripheral blood. V usage is TRBV7-2 and J usage is TRBJ1-6, with D possibly TRBD1 on 5 matching bases. This TCR was recovered from a young woman with COVID-19, enrolled during active disease. CDR3 amino acids: CASSLALGGADDSPLHF. In DNA, the CDR3 is TGTGCCAGCAGCTTAGCGCTGGGTGGGGCTGACGATTCACCCCTCCACTTT.